Presented here are 13 T cell receptor beta chains from one specimen sequenced in a study of control samples from healthy donors and cancer patients (TCRdb year 2020). The library was generated by the immunoSEQ multiplex PCR assay. TCRdb retrieved this table from immuneACCESS and kept in-frame rearrangements only. Not all clones are present; in checked studies, unresolved V genes account for under half, and no reason is known for the remainder. In all, the sample holds around 170,000 clones, and just over 85% of those were seen once. Nearly 5% of the sample lies in the top ten. Source material: blood. All receptors come from a woman aged 30 to 39 in good health.

Here the CDR3 reads CASSHPPGGVSNQPQHF. Here the CDR3 DNA reads TGCGCCAGCAGTCACCCACCTGGGGGAGTTAGCAATCAGCCCCAGCATTTT. The rearrangement uses TRBV23-1 and TRBJ1-5; maybe TRBD1 (5 bases). TRBV23-1 is classed as an ORF, of uncertain function. The CDR3 runs 17 residues. Trimming removed 3 bases from V and 0 bases from J, with 15 bases in between.

This chain uses TRBV18 with TRBJ1-3; D possibly corresponds to TRBD1 (6 bases). CDR1 is KGHSH, CDR2 LQKENI, per germline. This CDR3 has 16 residues. V was trimmed by 3 bases and J by 2 bases, leaving 14 bases between them. CDR3: CASSPQPPGAGNTIYF. CDR3 coding DNA: TGTGCCAGCTCACCGCAACCTCCAGGGGCTGGAAACACCATATATTTT. Drawing the rest from reference TRBV18 and TRBJ1-3, the complete variable domain is NAGVMQNPRHLVRRRGQEARLRCSPMKGHSHVYWYRQLPEEGLKFMVYLQKENIIDESGMPKERFSAEFPKEGPSILRIQQVVRGDSAAYFCASSPQPPGAGNTIYFGEGSWLTVV.

The J gene is TRBJ2-7, the V gene TRBV14; D not resolved. V lost 1 base and J 2 bases, leaving 12 bases between the germline ends. CDR3 length: 15 residues. CDR1 and CDR2 (germline): SGHDN, FVKESK. CDR3 nucleotide sequence: TGTGCCAGCAGCCAAGGGCCTTCACCCGCCTACGAGCAGTACTTC. Protein: CASSQGPSPAYEQYF.

This chain joins TRBV5-6 and TRBJ1-4; TRBD1 aligns across 8 bases. The V gene's germline CDR1 is SGHDT and CDR2 YYEEEE. The junction had 9 bases not matched to a gene; V was cut back by 3 bases and J by 8 bases. The CDR3 extends over 15 amino acids. Here the CDR3 DNA reads TGTGCCAGCAGCTCCGGGACAGGAGGTATAGAAAAACTGTTTTTT. Its protein product is CASSSGTGGIEKLFF.

J is TRBJ1-1 and V is TRBV29-1; D is uncertain. The CDR3 sequence is 13 residues long. Germline loops: CDR1 SQVTM, CDR2 ANQGSEA. V was pared by 3 bases and J by 0 bases, with 8 bases between. CDR3 sequence: CSVENGMNTEAFF. As DNA, the CDR3 is TGCAGCGTTGAGAACGGAATGAACACTGAAGCTTTCTTT.

This rearrangement joins TRBV2 to TRBJ1-1; D remains ambiguous. Looked up from germline, CDR1 is SNHLY and CDR2 is FYNNEI. The CDR3 spans 16 residues. V was cut by 2 bases and J by 0 bases, with 13 bases left in between. In DNA, the CDR3 is TGTGCCAGCAGTGAATATTGGCAGGCGCTGAACACTGAAGCTTTCTTT. It specifies CASSEYWQALNTEAFF.

This clone was counted once. The chain recombines TRBV9 with TRBJ2-1, with 8 positions matching TRBD1. The CDR3 has 17 residues. V was clipped by 0 bases and J by 4 bases; unmatched bases: 9. Germline V gene data show CDR1 as SGDLS and CDR2 as YYNGEE. CDR3: CASSVVSWTGLYNEQFF. CDR3 in DNA: TGTGCCAGCAGCGTAGTCAGCTGGACAGGGTTATACAATGAGCAGTTCTTC.

This clone was picked up many times. This chain links TRBV10-3 with TRBJ1-1; maybe TRBD1 (6 bases). The germline V gene has CDR1 ENHRY and CDR2 SYGVKD. CDR3 length: 14 residues. Deletions cut 11 bases from V and 5 bases from J, with 21 bases between. The CDR3 nucleotides are TGTGCCGTCGGTCGGGGACAACTGGGGACTGAAGCTTTCTTT. This codes for CAVGRGQLGTEAFF.

The chain is built from TRBV10-3 and TRBJ2-7; 8 nucleotides align to TRBD2. V lost 6 bases to trimming and J lost 2 bases; unmatched junction nucleotides: 9. Germline CDR1 reads ENHRY; CDR2 reads SYGVKD. CDR3 size: 15 residues. The CDR3 sequence is CAISPSSGGTYEQYF. The CDR3 region has the DNA TGTGCCATCAGCCCCAGCAGCGGGGGAACCTACGAGCAGTACTTC.

The chain joins TRBV5-6 to TRBJ2-5; the match to TRBD1 covers 9 bases. The CDR3 is made up of 14 amino acids. V shed 2 bases and J 5 bases; nucleotides not matched to a gene: 4. Germline CDR1 and CDR2: SGHDT and YYEEEE. CDR3 region: CASSFGTGWETQYF. DNA of the CDR3: TGTGCCAGCAGCTTCGGGACAGGGTGGGAGACCCAGTACTTC.

This chain connects TRBV11-2 to TRBJ1-6; 9 bases agree with TRBD1. This CDR3 has 14 residues. The V gene end was trimmed by 3 bases and the J gene end by 8 bases; junction bases not matched to a gene: 2. Per germline, CDR1 SGHAT and CDR2 FQNNGV. For the CDR3, the DNA is TGTGCCAGCAGCTTCGGACAGGGGCATTCACCCCTCCACTTT. Translation gives CASSFGQGHSPLHF.

J is TRBJ1-5 and V is TRBV11-2; D unclear. The V end was cut by 1 base, the J end by 3 bases, with 10 bases between. Per germline, CDR1 SGHAT and CDR2 FQNNGV. The CDR3 totals 15 residues. The CDR3 is CASSLGDRDNQPQHF. For the CDR3, the DNA is TGTGCCAGCAGCTTAGGTGACCGTGACAATCAGCCCCAGCATTTT.

This CDR3 reads CASSFPRASGSSTDTQYF. Written as DNA, the CDR3 is TGTGCCAGCAGCTTTCCCAGGGCTAGCGGGTCTAGCACAGATACGCAGTATTTT. The V call is TRBV7-9, the J call TRBJ2-3; 8 nucleotides match TRBD2. Losses at the gene ends were 3 bases for V and 0 bases for J; bases not matched to a gene: 11. The CDR3 length is 18 residues. Germline CDR1 is SEHNR and CDR2 is FQNEAQ (reference sequence).